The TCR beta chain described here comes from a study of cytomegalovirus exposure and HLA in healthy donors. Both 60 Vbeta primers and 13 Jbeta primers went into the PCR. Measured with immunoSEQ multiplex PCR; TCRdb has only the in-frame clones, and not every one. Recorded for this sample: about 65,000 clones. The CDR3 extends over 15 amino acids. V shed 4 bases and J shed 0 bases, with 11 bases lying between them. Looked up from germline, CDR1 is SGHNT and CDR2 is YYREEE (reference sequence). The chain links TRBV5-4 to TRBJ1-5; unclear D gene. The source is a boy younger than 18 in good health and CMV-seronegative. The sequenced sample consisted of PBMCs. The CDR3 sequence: CASSPFHISNQPQHF. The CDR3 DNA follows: TGTGCCAGCAGCCCGTTTCACATTAGCAATCAGCCCCAGCATTTT. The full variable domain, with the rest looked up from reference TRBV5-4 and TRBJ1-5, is ETGVTQSPTHLIKTRGQQVTLRCSSQSGHNTVSWYQQALGQGPQFIFQYYREEENGRGNFPPRFSGLQFPNYSSELNVNALELDDSALYLCASSPFHISNQPQHFGDGTRLSIL.